One sample yielded the 2 T cell receptor beta chains listed below, sequenced in a study of T cells in Graves' hyperthyroidism and ophthalmopathy. Researchers took RNA transcripts and amplified the TCR beta CDR3 regions from them. In the first-round RT-PCR of the TCR CDR3, the HTBI primer set was used. TCRdb analysed the multiplex PCR reads with MiXCR anew, one entry per CDR3 protein. The table lists about 600,000 distinct CDR3 sequences, approximately 15% of them singletons. Sample: blood. These receptors all come from a woman between 40 and 50 years old with Graves' ophthalmopathy.

The chain recombines TRBV20-1 with TRBJ2-1; TRBD2 aligns across 12 bases. Germline V gives CDR1 DFQATT, CDR2 SNEGSKA (reference sequence). The V and J ends lost 3 bases and 10 bases, in that order; junction bases with no gene match: 10. CDR3 length: 15 amino acids. The CDR3 DNA follows: TGCAGTGCTAGGGATTCTAGCGGGAGGGCCGAAGAGCAGTTCTTC. It yields the protein CSARDSSGRAEEQFF.

The gene calls are TRBV7-2 and TRBJ2-5; TRBD1 matches at 12 bases. The germline gives CDR1 SGHTA, CDR2 FQGNSA. The CDR3 sequence is 19 residues long. After removal of 0 bases from V and 12 bases from J, the junction contained 20 bases not matched to a gene. The CDR3 region has the DNA TGTGCCAGCAGCTTAGCAGCTCCGGTTGGGACAGGGGGCGAACTAGCCAAGTACTTC. Encoded protein: CASSLAAPVGTGGELAKYF.